Listed below are T cell receptor beta chains from one sample, sequenced in a study of T-cell reconstitution after alpha-beta-depleted transplantation in children. MiXCR, run by TCRdb on the PCR reads, gives a single entry per CDR3 protein. Of about 540,000 distinct CDR3 sequences detected, 18% appear once; the ten largest clones hold about 3.1%. Source: PBMCs from the stem cell graft donor, taken from the stem cell graft. The receptor source for this set is a human donor who donated a stem cell graft to a child with acute lymphoblastic leukemia. Each CDR3 is given with its conserved first and last residue. Fields, in order: clone size, V gene, J gene, CDR3 protein. Rows may omit the clone size; those that give it use once, few, many or a size class.

few,TRBV5-1,TRBJ2-2,CASSLRGENTGELFF
few,TRBV9,TRBJ2-3,CASVPLGGTADTQYF
NA,TRBV5-5,TRBJ2-2,CASSLVRYTGELFF
NA,TRBV4-1,TRBJ1-2,CASSLEFAYGYTF
NA,TRBV9,TRBJ2-6,CASSVFTSGANVLTF
few,TRBV27,TRBJ2-6,CASSPSLVSGANVLTF
few,TRBV27,TRBJ2-7,CASSRDGLSEQYF
NA,TRBV20-1,TRBJ2-1,CSASLQATFYNEQFF
NA,TRBV7-9,TRBJ2-1,CASSPVRASGFGEQFF
NA,TRBV20-1,TRBJ2-7,CSARDFVYEQYF
NA,TRBV27,TRBJ2-7,CASMRVQGGFYEQYF
NA,TRBV29-1,TRBJ2-6,CSVGGGTGGHVLTF
NA,TRBV29-1,TRBJ2-4,CSGEERYKNIQYF
few,TRBV4-2,TRBJ1-1,CASSQLGGSDTEAFF
few,TRBV29-1,TRBJ2-7,CSVRGATYEQYF
NA,TRBV24-1,TRBJ1-1,CATSGSLGYEAFF
NA,TRBV12-3/TRBV12-4,TRBJ2-2,CASSTRQADGELFF
NA,TRBV5-1,TRBJ1-4,CASRGTGYEKLFF
NA,TRBV7-9,TRBJ2-1,CASSLDLTSGSYNEQFF
few,TRBV4-1,TRBJ2-2,CASSQDTVNTGELFF
NA,TRBV7-9,TRBJ2-1,CASDRDSYNEQFF
NA,TRBV2,TRBJ1-5,CASSKTGDNQPQHF
many,TRBV20-1,TRBJ2-7,CSARVRQGISYEQYF
few,TRBV12-3/TRBV12-4,TRBJ2-3,CASRVKPAGDTQYF
NA,TRBV30,TRBJ2-1,CAWSGLPNTYNEQFF
NA,TRBV27,TRBJ1-6,CASSSFRQGGNSPLHF
NA,TRBV5-4,TRBJ2-7,CASSHFSAGGSYEQYF
NA,TRBV4-1,TRBJ1-5,CASSQELTVNQPQHF
few,TRBV5-1,TRBJ2-1,CASSGIAGPSYNEQFF
NA,TRBV27,TRBJ1-2,CASSLSRRRGVAANYGYTF
NA,TRBV11-2,TRBJ2-5,CASSVQRDVQETQYF
few,TRBV9,TRBJ2-7,CASSVGSSGAFSYEQYF
few,TRBV5-1,TRBJ2-2,CASSSWTSGANTGELFF
NA,TRBV4-1,TRBJ2-7,CASSQVGDTTYEQYF
NA,TRBV20-1,TRBJ2-3,CSAAPKQGNFLWADTQYF
few,TRBV24-1,TRBJ2-7,CATSDPRTSGRLTYDYEQYF
NA,TRBV27,TRBJ1-1,CASSATRVRGTEAFF
few,TRBV6-6,TRBJ1-4,CASSYSREKLFF
NA,TRBV10-3,TRBJ2-1,CAISFPGLAGSYNEQFF
NA,TRBV5-5,TRBJ2-1,CASSPLGAGNEQFF
NA,TRBV15,TRBJ2-3,CATSRSSDTQYF
few,TRBV21-1,TRBJ2-3,CASSSRPASTDTQYF
NA,TRBV27,TRBJ1-2,CASSLAAHYGYTF
many,TRBV20-1,TRBJ1-1,CSARDIGTVNTEAFF
NA,TRBV2,TRBJ1-1,CASSDPYGTEAFF
NA,TRBV7-8,TRBJ2-7,CASSLVTAGNEQYF
few,TRBV12-3/TRBV12-4,TRBJ2-7,CASSDQREEQYF
NA,TRBV20-1,TRBJ1-4,CSAPTGITNEKLFF
NA,TRBV7-9,TRBJ2-3,CASSLPRTGSTDTQYF
NA,TRBV20-1,TRBJ1-1,CSARIMGYTEAFF
few,TRBV7-8,TRBJ2-3,CASSLHQSTDTQYF
NA,TRBV12-3/TRBV12-4,TRBJ2-7,CASTSLGGDGYEQYF
few,TRBV29-1,TRBJ1-1,CSAGDRRGTEAFF
few,TRBV15,TRBJ1-2,CATSSPGTVNYGYTF
few,TRBV9,TRBJ1-2,CASSAGQHGDGYTF
NA,TRBV6-1,TRBJ2-1,CASGSGTSGSNEQFF
few,TRBV27,TRBJ2-1,CASSFGQGAREQFF
NA,TRBV5-5,TRBJ1-4,CASSTPPDEKLFF
NA,TRBV29-1,TRBJ2-4,CSVTYSLRGPLAKNIQYF